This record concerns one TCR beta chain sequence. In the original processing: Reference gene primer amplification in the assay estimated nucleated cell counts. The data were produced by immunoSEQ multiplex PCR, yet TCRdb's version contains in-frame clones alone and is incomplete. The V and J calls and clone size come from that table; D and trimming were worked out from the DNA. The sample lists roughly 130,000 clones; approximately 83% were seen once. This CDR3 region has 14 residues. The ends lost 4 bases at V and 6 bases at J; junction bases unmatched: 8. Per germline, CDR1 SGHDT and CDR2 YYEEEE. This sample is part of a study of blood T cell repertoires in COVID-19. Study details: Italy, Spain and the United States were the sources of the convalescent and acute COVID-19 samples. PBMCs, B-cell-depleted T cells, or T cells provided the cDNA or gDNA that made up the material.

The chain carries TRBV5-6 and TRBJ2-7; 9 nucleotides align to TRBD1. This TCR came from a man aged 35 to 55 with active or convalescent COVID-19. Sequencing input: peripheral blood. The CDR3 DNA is TGTGCCAGCAGCAGACAGGGGGGTCTGTTCGAGCAGTACTTC. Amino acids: CASSRQGGLFEQYF.